The sequence of this T cell receptor (beta chain) was determined in a study of Ad26.COV2.S vaccination and SARS-CoV-2 variants. Overall study: It was the COV1001 Ad26.COV2.S trial arm that included the donor.

Treatment described: 15 to 20 received Ad26.COV2.S at low or high dose, single or two shots; about 5 received placebo; per-sample allocation not given. Specimens were obtained on day 63 following the first vaccine or placebo injection. As its vector, the vaccine had Ad26, which expressed Wuhan-strain SARS-CoV-2 spike. As regards this clone: The sample carries other DNA sequences with the same CDR3.

Germline V gene sequence: CDR1 MDHEN, CDR2 SYDVKM. This CDR3 spans 12 amino acids. Trimming stripped 2 bases from V and 4 bases from J, with 6 bases between. Assay: immunoSEQ multiplex PCR; the TCRdb copy retains only in-frame clones and omits some. Of hundreds of thousands of clones in the sample, more than 75% were seen once. The chain joins TRBV28 to TRBJ2-7, with D perhaps matching TRBD2 (5 bases). This sequence originates from a person between 18 and 65 years old who received the Ad26.COV2.S COVID-19 vaccine or a placebo. The sequencing here drew on peripheral blood, taken in a trial of Ad26.COV2.S vaccine versus placebo. DNA of the CDR3: TGTGCCAGCAGTTTAGGCGGGTACGAGCAGTACTTC. Amino acids: CASSLGGYEQYF.